This T cell receptor beta chain was found in a study of blood T cell repertoires in COVID-19. V lost 4 bases and J lost 3; bases outside the gene matches: 5. The germline V gene encodes CDR1 SGHRS and CDR2 YFSETQ. The CDR3 totals 16 residues. Original processing methods: Researchers report that nucleated cell counts were estimated from reference gene primer amplification. Sequenced by immunoSEQ multiplex PCR; TCRdb stores in-frame clones only, minus some. V and J calls and clone size come straight from that table; D and trimming were deduced from the DNA. The data show some 97,000 clones, approximately 86% seen once.

Material for sequencing was peripheral blood. This sequence originates from a man between 50 and 59 years old with active or convalescent COVID-19. The genes are TRBV5-1 and TRBJ2-2, with 11 bases identical to TRBD2. The CDR3 loop reads CASSVSGRADTGELFF. The CDR3, as DNA: TGCGCCAGCAGCGTTAGCGGGAGGGCCGACACCGGGGAGCTGTTTTTT.